The 3 T cell receptor beta chains given below trace back to one sample, sequenced in a study of neoadjuvant nivolumab and ipilimumab in lung cancer (dated by TCRdb to 2019 to 2021). Library generation was performed with the immunoSEQ multiplex PCR assay. The table was pulled from immuneACCESS by TCRdb, which kept in-frame rearrangements only. Such tables lose some clones; where checked, under half of the loss comes from unresolved V genes, and the rest has no known cause. The sample table contains tens of thousands of clones; only one count was recorded for around 80% of them. Jointly, the top ten make up roughly 6% of the sample. Taken with the paper, the label for time point translates to: pretherapy, before neoadjuvant immune checkpoint inhibitors. The sequencing here drew on peripheral blood, taken before neoadjuvant nivolumab, alone or with ipilimumab. The source is an adult with non-small cell lung cancer.

The V call is TRBV29-1, the J call TRBJ1-1, with D possibly matching TRBD1 (6 bases). Deletions cut 8 bases from V and 0 bases from J, with 16 bases between. The CDR3 covers 14 residues. Germline V gives CDR1 SQVTM, CDR2 ANQGSEA. The CDR3 spells CSMTGGLLNTEAFF. CDR3 DNA: TGCAGCATGACTGGGGGGCTTTTGAACACTGAAGCTTTCTTT.

The V gene is TRBV27, the J gene TRBJ2-7; D is undetermined. Between the trimmed V and J ends, which lost 5 bases and 2 bases, there was a span of 10 bases. Germline V gives CDR1 MNHEY, CDR2 SMNVEV (reference sequence). This CDR3 is 13 amino acids long. The CDR3 DNA sequence: TGTGCCAGCAGTCCCCTGGGCGCCTACGAGCAGTACTTC. Encoded protein: CASSPLGAYEQYF.

The chain has TRBV5-6 and TRBJ2-7, with D uncertain. The V gene's germline CDR1 is SGHDT and CDR2 YYEEEE. V lost 4 bases and J lost 3, with 5 bases in between. This CDR3 spans 11 amino acids. Written as DNA, the CDR3 is TGTGCCAGCAGCGTAAACTACGAGCAGTACTTC. It is translated as CASSVNYEQYF. The complete variable domain, with remaining parts taken from reference TRBV5-6 and TRBJ2-7, reads DAGVTQSPTHLIKTRGQQVTLRCSPKSGHDTVSWYQQALGQGPQFIFQYYEEEERQRGNFPDRFSGHQFPNYSSELNVNALLLGDSALYLCASSVNYEQYFGPGTRLTVT.